Listed here are 24 T cell receptor beta chains from one sample, sequenced in a study of blood T cells in healthy people across ages. A second PCR, run for about 7 to 11 cycles, used a sample-barcoded 5' primer plus a J-beta primer mix. TCRdb re-called the 5' RACE reads with MiXCR, one entry per CDR3 protein. The data contain roughly 500,000 distinct CDR3 sequences, 25% to 30% of them singletons. The sample was blood. These receptors originate from an older woman in good health.

The chain joins TRBV12-3 or TRBV12-4 to TRBJ2-5, with no clear D. Trimming shortened V by 5 bases and J by 4 bases, and 11 bases separated the two germline ends. This CDR3 spans 13 amino acids. The CDR3 region is CASSHTWPETQYF. CDR3 nucleotides: TGTGCCAGCAGTCACACGTGGCCAGAGACCCAGTACTTC.

The rearrangement links TRBV29-1 to TRBJ1-2; TRBD1 agrees at 10 bases. This CDR3 has 15 amino acids. Trimming cost V 3 bases and J 4 bases; bases outside gene matches: 8. The germline CDR1 and CDR2 sequences are SQVTM and ANQGSEA. The CDR3 nucleotides read TGCAGCGTTGATGGGGACAGGGGAGCGTCCTATGGCTACACCTTC. It yields the protein CSVDGDRGASYGYTF.

This chain joins TRBV2 and TRBJ2-3; possibly TRBD1 or TRBD2 for D (5 bases each). The germline V gene encodes CDR1 SNHLY and CDR2 FYNNEI. V was pared by 3 bases and J by 1 base, with 14 bases between. The CDR3 runs to 16 residues. CDR3 bases: TGTGCCAGCAGTGACTTAGGGACCCTAGGCACAGATACGCAGTATTTT. This translates into CASSDLGTLGTDTQYF.

The chain recombines TRBV5-1 with TRBJ2-3; TRBD2 aligns across 11 bases. Per the germline V gene, CDR1 is SGHRS and CDR2 is YFSETQ. The CDR3 is 18 residues long. J gave up 2 bases and V 4 bases, and 12 bases lay outside the gene matches. CDR3 amino acids: CASSRSGPSGGTTDTQYF. For the CDR3, the DNA is TGCGCCAGCAGCCGATCTGGACCTAGCGGGGGGACCACAGATACGCAGTATTTT. The complete variable domain, with remaining parts taken from reference TRBV5-1 and TRBJ2-3, reads KAGVTQTPRYLIKTRGQQVTLSCSPISGHRSVSWYQQTPGQGLQFLFEYFSETQRNKGNFPGRFSGRQFSNSRSEMNVSTLELGDSALYLCASSRSGPSGGTTDTQYFGPGTRLTVL.

This clonotype has only a few counts. V and J are TRBV20-1 and TRBJ1-2; 11 bases fit TRBD1. V gave up 4 bases and J gave up 4 bases; unmatched junction bases: 8. Germline loops: CDR1 DFQATT, CDR2 SNEGSKA (reference sequence). The CDR3 has 15 residues. The CDR3 region has the DNA TGCAGTGCTACCCCAGGACAGGGGGCGGTCTATGGCTACACCTTC. Translation: CSATPGQGAVYGYTF.

This clonotype was observed a handful of times. The chain uses TRBV6-2 or TRBV6-3 and TRBJ2-3; perhaps TRBD1 as D (5 bases). Germline V gene sequence: CDR1 MNHEY, CDR2 SVGEGT. Between the trimmed V and J ends, which lost 6 bases and 1 base, there was a span of 17 bases. The CDR3 spans 16 residues. The CDR3, as DNA: TGTGCCAGCAGATCCTCCGGGCAGGGCGGCACAGATACGCAGTATTTT. It is translated as CASRSSGQGGTDTQYF.

Only a few counts were recorded for this clonotype. The V and J genes are TRBV15 and TRBJ1-4; D is unresolved. The CDR3 covers 14 residues. Trimming pared 1 base from V and 12 bases from J, leaving 15 bases between. Germline V gives CDR1 LNHNV, CDR2 YYDKDF (reference sequence). CDR3 in amino acids: CATSRGRELRELFF. The CDR3 DNA is TGTGCCACCAGCAGAGGAAGGGAATTACGGGAACTGTTTTTT.

A few counts support this clonotype. The chain uses TRBV20-1 and TRBJ1-2; 8 bases agree with TRBD1. The junction had 4 bases not matched to a gene; V was cut back by 3 bases and J by 7 bases. This CDR3 contains 12 residues. CDR1 is DFQATT and CDR2 is SNEGSKA in the germline V gene (reference sequence). For the CDR3, the DNA is TGCAGTGCTAGGGACAGGGTGGCTGGCTACACCTTC. This translates into CSARDRVAGYTF.

This chain links TRBV29-1 with TRBJ1-2, with a possible D match to TRBD1 (5 bases). Trimming took 4 bases from V and 3 from J, leaving 21 bases between them. CDR1 is SQVTM and CDR2 is ANQGSEA in the germline V gene. The CDR3 spans 16 residues. The CDR3 protein is CSVARKWGREDYGYTF. The CDR3 DNA follows: TGCAGCGTTGCGAGGAAATGGGGACGGGAAGACTATGGCTACACCTTC.

The chain joins TRBV14 to TRBJ2-5; 9 bases align to TRBD1. The CDR3 has 15 amino acids. Germline V lookup: CDR1 SGHDN, CDR2 FVKESK. With V trimmed by 5 bases and J by 5 bases, 9 bases remained unmatched. In DNA, the CDR3 is TGTGCCAGCAGCAACCTGGACAGGGGCGGGGAGACCCAGTACTTC. Translating it yields CASSNLDRGGETQYF.

This clonotype has a handful of counts. V usage is TRBV20-1 and J usage is TRBJ1-1; 9 bases map to TRBD1. The CDR3 totals 14 residues. Trimming cost V 5 bases and J 1 base; bases outside gene matches: 5. The germline V gene encodes CDR1 DFQATT and CDR2 SNEGSKA (reference sequence). The CDR3 DNA reads as TGCAGTGCTCCGGGGACAGGGAGGAACACTGAAGCTTTCTTT. Its protein is CSAPGTGRNTEAFF.

This chain joins TRBV5-1 and TRBJ2-2; perhaps TRBD1 as D (5 bases). Germline V gene data show CDR1 as SGHRS and CDR2 as YFSETQ. Trimming cost V 5 bases and J 1 base, with 12 bases left between them. This CDR3 has 15 residues. The CDR3: CASSYRLQNTGELFF. CDR3 coding DNA: TGCGCCAGCAGTTACAGGCTACAGAACACCGGGGAGCTGTTTTTT.

A few counts support this clonotype. The chain carries TRBV4-3 and TRBJ1-4; 8 positions match TRBD1. The V and J ends lost 4 bases and 2 bases, in that order; junction bases with no gene match: 9. Germline CDR1 LGHNA, CDR2 YSLEER. The CDR3 is made up of 17 amino acids. CDR3 amino acids: CASSRYIRQGTNEKLFF. The CDR3 DNA reads as TGCGCCAGCAGCCGGTATATCCGACAGGGGACTAATGAAAAACTGTTTTTT.

This clonotype was counted a few times. The DNA for the CDR3 is TGTGCCACCAAGGACAGACCCTCCTACGAGCAGTACTTC. Encoded protein: CATKDRPSYEQYF. The chain has TRBV5-6 and TRBJ2-7, with D perhaps TRBD1 (6 bases). Per the germline V gene, CDR1 is SGHDT and CDR2 is YYEEEE. The CDR3 is 13 residues long. Trimming pared 9 bases from V and 0 bases from J, leaving 13 bases between. Drawing the rest from reference TRBV5-6 and TRBJ2-7, the complete variable domain is DAGVTQSPTHLIKTRGQQVTLRCSPKSGHDTVSWYQQALGQGPQFIFQYYEEEERQRGNFPDRFSGHQFPNYSSELNVNALLLGDSALYLCATKDRPSYEQYFGPGTRLTVT.

This clonotype was detected a few times. Germline is not matched at one junction end, which may reflect a read error. The rearrangement joins TRBV18 to TRBJ2-6; D is possibly TRBD1 (5 bases). This CDR3 has 15 residues. CDR1 and CDR2 from the germline V gene are KGHSH and LQKENI. The CDR3 DNA sequence: TGTGCCAGCTCTTTTCCTCTATCTGGGGCCAGCGTCCTGACTTTC. It translates to CASSFPLSGASVLTF.

This clonotype was seen a few times. The chain employs TRBV7-2 and TRBJ2-5; 12 bases line up with TRBD2. J gave up 4 bases and V 5 bases, and 5 bases lay outside the gene matches. This CDR3 has 15 residues. Germline V lookup: CDR1 SGHTA, CDR2 FQGNSA. The CDR3 region is CASSLSSGGAETQYF. The CDR3 DNA reads TGTGCCAGCAGCCTTTCTAGCGGGGGGGCAGAGACCCAGTACTTC.

The chain carries TRBV4-1 and TRBJ1-2, with 11 bases matching TRBD1. V shed 1 base and J 0 bases; nucleotides not matched to a gene: 10. This CDR3 region has 19 residues. CDR1 and CDR2 from the germline V gene are MGHRA and YSYEKL. The CDR3 reads CASSQGEDRGHGPNYGYTF. The CDR3 nucleotides read TGCGCCAGCAGCCAAGGAGAGGACAGGGGGCATGGACCTAACTATGGCTACACCTTC.

The J gene is TRBJ2-3, the V gene TRBV24-1; perhaps D is TRBD1 or TRBD2 (5 bases each). The germline V and J ends were trimmed by 2 bases and 2 bases, with 10 bases remaining between them. Per germline, CDR1 KGHDR and CDR2 SFDVKD. The CDR3 contains 15 residues. This chain's CDR3 is CATSDSGRSTDTQYF. CDR3 nucleotide sequence: TGTGCCACCAGTGATTCGGGACGATCCACAGATACGCAGTATTTT.

The chain carries TRBV7-2 and TRBJ1-1, with D hard to call. The CDR3 covers 12 residues. Germline lookup yields CDR1 SGHTA and CDR2 FQGNSA. V lost 2 bases to trimming and J lost 10 bases, with 11 bases between them. The CDR3 region is CASSLTMRRAFF. CDR3 nucleotides: TGTGCCAGCAGCTTAACGATGCGGCGAGCTTTCTTT.

The chain combines TRBV7-8 with TRBJ1-6; a weak D match, TRBD1 (5 bases). V was pared by 1 base and J by 0 bases, with 10 bases between. There are 17 residues in the CDR3. Germline V lookup: CDR1 SGHVS, CDR2 FQNEAQ. The CDR3 here is CASSLGDGSSYNSPLHF. The CDR3 bases are TGTGCCAGCAGCTTAGGGGACGGAAGCTCCTATAATTCACCCCTCCACTTT.

The V call is TRBV6-2 or TRBV6-3, the J call TRBJ2-7, with D perhaps assigned TRBD1 or TRBD2 (5 bases each). With the DNA end fitting TRBJ2-1 better, the J assignment may be wrong. Looked up from germline, CDR1 is MNHEY and CDR2 is SVGEGT. The CDR3 has 14 amino acids. CDR3 sequence (DNA): TGTGCCAGCAGTATAAAGGGGAGAAACAATGAGCAGTTCTTC. Translation: CASSIKGRNNEQFF.

This chain links TRBV28 with TRBJ2-2; D remains unclear. Germline V gene lookup returns CDR1 MDHEN and CDR2 SYDVKM. CDR3 length equals 11 residues. V shed 1 base and J shed 7 bases, with 1 base lying between them. The CDR3 region is CASSLFGELFF. The CDR3 nucleotides read TGTGCCAGCAGTTTATTCGGGGAGCTGTTTTTT.

This clonotype was observed a handful of times. The V gene is TRBV11-2, the J gene TRBJ2-5; the match to TRBD1 covers 7 bases. CDR3 length equals 15 residues. Germline V gene lookup returns CDR1 SGHAT and CDR2 FQNNGV. V shed 1 base, J shed 4 bases, and the junction held 6 bases outside the gene matches. In DNA form, the CDR3 reads TGTGCCAGCAGCTTAGGGCCCGGGACAGCAGAGACCCAGTACTTC. Translated: CASSLGPGTAETQYF.

This clonotype was seen a handful of times. This chain uses TRBV5-1 with TRBJ2-5, with TRBD2 as a possible D gene (5 bases). In germline, CDR1 is SGHRS, CDR2 YFSETQ. This CDR3 contains 16 residues. Between the trimmed V and J ends, which lost 0 bases and 0 bases, there was a span of 12 bases. As DNA, the CDR3 is TGCGCCAGCAGCTTGGACCCCAACGGGGACCAAGAGACCCAGTACTTC. Protein sequence: CASSLDPNGDQETQYF.